The 26 T cell receptor beta chains reported below all come from one sample, sequenced in a study of prognosis after radiotherapy for stage I lung cancer. Amplicons of TCR beta CDR3 were generated from genomic DNA by two-round multiplex PCR. With primers specific to each TRBV and TRBJ gene, the first-round PCR was performed. Each CDR3 protein gets one entry after TCRdb re-called the multiplex PCR reads with MiXCR. The sample records approximately 30,000 distinct CDR3 sequences, roughly 31% being singletons. The material sequenced was PBMCs, taken before or after stereotactic body radiation therapy (not recorded which). The receptors derive from a donor aged 50 or older with non-small cell lung cancer.

This clonotype was seen many times. CDR3 sequence (DNA): TGTGCCAGCAATTCCTTAGGTTGGAACACCGGGGAGCTGTTTTTT. The encoded protein is CASNSLGWNTGELFF. This rearrangement joins TRBV12-3 or TRBV12-4 to TRBJ2-2; D not certain. The CDR3 spans 15 residues. V was shortened by 7 bases and J by 1 base, with 13 bases between the two germline ends.

This clonotype was observed at least ten times. The V and J genes are TRBV28 and TRBJ1-1; tentative D call: TRBD1 (5 bases). Trimming pared 3 bases from V and 2 bases from J, leaving 13 bases between. CDR3 length: 15 residues. Looked up from germline, CDR1 is MDHEN and CDR2 is SYDVKM. The chain's CDR3 is CASSLTRTPNTEAFF. For the CDR3, the DNA is TGTGCCAGCAGTTTGACACGGACACCCAACACTGAAGCTTTCTTT.

On this clonotype itself: At one boundary the junction diverges from the germline segment, which might be a read error. V usage is TRBV28 and J usage is TRBJ1-3; maybe TRBD1 (6 bases). Germline loops: CDR1 MDHEN, CDR2 SYDVKM. The CDR3 extends over 15 amino acids. CDR3 amino acids: CASSIQGLSGKTIYF. The CDR3 nucleotides read TGTGCCAGCAGCATACAGGGATTGAGTGGAAAAACCATATATTTT.

This chain connects TRBV6-2 or TRBV6-3 to TRBJ1-6, with 9 nucleotides matching TRBD1. The J segment lost 19 bases and the V segment lost 6 bases, leaving 16 bases of the junction unmatched. This CDR3 has 14 residues. Germline CDR1 MNHEY, CDR2 SVGEGT. CDR3 loop: CASRDGTGNSPIHF. The CDR3 nucleotides are TGTGCCAGCAGAGATGGGACAGGGAATTCACCCATACACTTT.

This clonotype was recorded at least ten times. The chain joins TRBV12-3 or TRBV12-4 to TRBJ1-1; D might be TRBD1 (6 bases). The CDR3 loop spans 14 amino acids. V lost 3 bases, J lost 1 base, and 9 bases lay in between. In DNA form, the CDR3 reads TGTGCCAGCAGTTTTGGGACACCGAACACTGAAGCTTTCTTT. Its translation: CASSFGTPNTEAFF.

This clonotype has ten or more counts. The chain joins TRBV19 to TRBJ1-5; D unresolved. The CDR3 is made up of 12 amino acids. Trimming pared 5 bases from V and 2 bases from J, leaving 4 bases between. Germline V lookup: CDR1 LNHDA, CDR2 SQIVND (reference sequence). The DNA for the CDR3 is TGTGCCAGTAGTCTCCGCAATCAGCCCCAGCATTTT. This encodes CASSLRNQPQHF.

In its sample, this clonotype was seen many times. The CDR3 sequence: CASSPPQTGTVGSVGIYF. CDR3 nucleotides: TGTGCCAGCTCACCACCCCAAACCGGGACAGTTGGCTCGGTGGGAATATATTTT. The chain uses TRBV18 and TRBJ1-3, with 7 bases fitting TRBD1. Germline V gene lookup returns CDR1 KGHSH and CDR2 LQKENI. The length of the CDR3 is 18 residues. V shed 0 bases and J 13 bases; nucleotides not matched to a gene: 21.

In its sample, this clonotype was seen many times. The CDR3 coding sequence is TGTGCCACCGGAGGGGGGGGTACATCAGATACGCAGTATTTT. The encoded protein is CATGGGGTSDTQYF. J is TRBJ2-3 and V is TRBV6-1; weak D call: TRBD2 (7 bases). V dropped 10 bases and J dropped 4 bases, with 18 bases sitting between them. This CDR3 is 14 amino acids long. Germline values: CDR1 MNHNS, CDR2 SASEGT.

This clonotype was observed at least ten times. This chain links TRBV24-1 with TRBJ2-7; D gene unclear. The length of the CDR3 is 13 residues. CDR1 is KGHDR, CDR2 SFDVKD, per germline. V was clipped by 4 bases and J by 0 bases, with 6 bases between them. The CDR3 region has the DNA TGTGCCACCAGTGACTCAGGCTCCTACGAGCAGTACTTC. It encodes CATSDSGSYEQYF.

There are many counts of this clonotype. This chain's CDR3 is CAIRQGPDFQETQYF. As DNA, the CDR3 is TGTGCCATCAGACAGGGGCCCGATTTCCAAGAGACCCAGTACTTC. The V and J genes are TRBV10-3 and TRBJ2-5; 7 bases align to TRBD1. This CDR3 contains 15 residues. V trimming: 6 bases; J trimming: 1 base; junction bases outside the gene matches: 8. Germline CDR1 is ENHRY and CDR2 is SYGVKD.

On this clonotype: Since a far larger clone is one base different, this is likely a read error. V gene TRBV6-2 or TRBV6-3 combines with J gene TRBJ1-2; D perhaps matches TRBD1 (6 bases). From germline, CDR1 is MNHEY and CDR2 SVGEGT. This CDR3 is 13 amino acids long. Trimming shortened V by 5 bases and J by 4 bases, and 11 bases separated the two germline ends. The CDR3 sequence is CASSEGDIYGYTF. The CDR3 nucleotides are TGTGCCAGCAGTGAAGGGGACATCTATGGCTACACCTTC.

This clonotype was seen at least ten times. The chain couples TRBV5-1 to TRBJ1-3; no firm D call. This CDR3 has 13 amino acids. The V gene's germline CDR1 is SGHRS and CDR2 YFSETQ. V lost 7 bases and J 4 bases, leaving 12 bases between the germline ends. The CDR3: CASGISPGNTIYF. Here the CDR3 DNA reads TGCGCCAGCGGGATCAGTCCGGGAAACACCATATATTTT.

The chain combines TRBV3-1 with TRBJ2-5, with TRBD2 matching over 11 bases. Per germline, CDR1 LGHDT and CDR2 YNNKEL (reference sequence). The CDR3 length is 17 residues. Trimming took 0 bases from V and 5 from J; bases not matched to a gene: 8. CDR3 protein: CASSQEAASGRTETQYF. In DNA, the CDR3 is TGTGCCAGCAGCCAAGAGGCGGCTAGCGGGAGGACGGAGACCCAGTACTTC.

This clonotype has at least ten counts. This chain joins TRBV3-1 and TRBJ1-2; no clear D. V was pared by 1 base and J by 11 bases, with 8 bases between. The germline V gene has CDR1 LGHDT and CDR2 YNNKEL (reference sequence). The CDR3 has 11 residues. The CDR3 region has the DNA TGTGCCAGCAGCCAAGGGGCAGCATACACCTTC. Translating gives CASSQGAAYTF.

The rearrangement links TRBV7-9 to TRBJ1-6; D unclear. The V gene's germline CDR1 is SEHNR and CDR2 FQNEAQ (reference sequence). The CDR3 spans 13 residues. V was trimmed by 7 bases and J by 9 bases, leaving 13 bases between them. The CDR3, as DNA: TGTGCCAGCACGGAGGGAGTAGCTTCACCCCTCCACTTT. Translation: CASTEGVASPLHF.

This clonotype was seen a handful of times. J is TRBJ2-7 and V is TRBV5-6; 10 nucleotides line up with TRBD2. The CDR3 sequence is 15 residues long. The V and J ends lost 2 bases and 4 bases, in that order; junction bases with no gene match: 6. Germline V gene data show CDR1 as SGHDT and CDR2 as YYEEEE. The CDR3: CASSFPLAGTYEQYF. The CDR3 nucleotides are TGTGCCAGCAGCTTCCCACTAGCGGGAACGTACGAGCAGTACTTC.

The chain uses TRBV6-1 and TRBJ2-1; D possibly matches TRBD1 or TRBD2 (5 bases each). The CDR3 covers 13 residues. Trimming shortened V by 8 bases and J by 9 bases, and 17 bases separated the two germline ends. Per germline, CDR1 MNHNS and CDR2 SASEGT. DNA of the CDR3: TGTGCCAGCCGCCAAGAGGGGAATCGTGAGCAGTTCTTC. This gives the protein CASRQEGNREQFF.

This clonotype was recorded many times. This rearrangement joins TRBV5-1 to TRBJ1-4, with 8 positions matching TRBD1. This CDR3 is built from 16 residues. CDR1 is SGHRS and CDR2 is YFSETQ in the germline V gene. Trimming took 4 bases from V and 2 from J; bases not matched to a gene: 7. This chain's CDR3 is CASSKQDRGTNEKLFF. The CDR3 DNA reads TGCGCCAGCAGCAAACAAGACAGGGGTACTAATGAAAAACTGTTTTTT. Using reference TRBV5-1 and TRBJ1-4 for the parts outside the CDR3, the full variable domain is KAGVTQTPRYLIKTRGQQVTLSCSPISGHRSVSWYQQTPGQGLQFLFEYFSETQRNKGNFPGRFSGRQFSNSRSEMNVSTLELGDSALYLCASSKQDRGTNEKLFFGSGTQLSVL.

This clonotype was seen repeatedly, ten times or more. The V call is TRBV15, the J call TRBJ1-2; no clear D. The V gene's germline CDR1 is LNHNV and CDR2 YYDKDF (reference sequence). V was trimmed by 8 bases and J by 6 bases, leaving 16 bases between them. This CDR3 comprises 13 residues. This chain's CDR3 is CATAPRGENGYTF. The CDR3 DNA is TGTGCCACCGCCCCCCGAGGTGAAAATGGCTACACCTTC. The full variable domain, completed using reference TRBV15 and TRBJ1-2, is DAMVIQNPRYQVTQFGKPVTLSCSQTLNHNVMYWYQQKSSQAPKLLFHYYDKDFNNEADTPDNFQSRRPNTSFCFLDIRSPGLGDTAMYLCATAPRGENGYTFGSGTRLTVV.

J is TRBJ2-7 and V is TRBV2; D might be TRBD1 (6 bases). The germline V gene encodes CDR1 SNHLY and CDR2 FYNNEI. The CDR3 extends over 13 amino acids. Trimming stripped 9 bases from V and 0 bases from J, with 12 bases between. Written as DNA, the CDR3 is TGTGCCAGAGGACAGTTACTCTCCTACGAGCAGTACTTC. Amino acids: CARGQLLSYEQYF.

This clonotype was counted many times. The chain uses TRBV5-1 and TRBJ1-1, with TRBD1 as a possible D gene (5 bases). CDR3 length equals 14 residues. Germline V CDR1 and CDR2: SGHRS, YFSETQ. The V end was cut by 7 bases, the J end by 3 bases, with 16 bases between. In DNA, the CDR3 is TGCGCCAGCTGGTGGGGCGACCGACACACTGAAGCTTTCTTT. Protein sequence: CASWWGDRHTEAFF.

This clonotype has at least ten counts. The chain is built from TRBV29-1 and TRBJ2-7; D is uncertain. Germline assignment: CDR1 SQVTM and CDR2 ANQGSEA. The CDR3 totals 15 residues. Trimming stripped 3 bases from V and 1 base from J, with 16 bases between. The CDR3 DNA sequence: TGCAGCGTTGAGGTCAAGGCAGAAAGATCCTACGAGCAGTACTTC. This codes for CSVEVKAERSYEQYF.

Of note for this clonotype: One base separates it from a far larger clone, so it is likely a read error. The V call is TRBV6-2 or TRBV6-3, the J call TRBJ2-2, with a weak D call TRBD1 (6 bases). The CDR3 extends over 16 amino acids. The germline V and J ends were trimmed by 7 bases and 4 bases, with 19 bases remaining between them. CDR1 and CDR2 (germline): MNHEY, SVGEGT. The CDR3 DNA is TGTGCCAGCACCCGACACGCAGGGGCCGGCACCGGGGAGCTGTTTTTT. The encoded protein is CASTRHAGAGTGELFF.

For this clonotype: A read error is possible here, since a much larger clone lies one base away. As the CDR3 is not closed by the conserved phenylalanine or tryptophan, this likely results from a read error. The rearrangement links TRBV6-2 or TRBV6-3 to TRBJ2-7, with D possibly being TRBD2 (6 bases). There are 16 residues in the CDR3. V lost 2 bases and J 2 bases, leaving 16 bases between the germline ends. From germline, CDR1 is MNHEY and CDR2 SVGEGT. CDR3 amino acids: CASSYVGGLWAYEQYL. For the CDR3, the DNA is TGTGCCAGCAGTTACGTCGGGGGTTTGTGGGCCTACGAGCAGTACCTC.

This clonotype was picked up many times. The CDR3 here is CASRSGTGSAEQYF. As DNA, the CDR3 is TGTGCCAGCAGATCCGGGACAGGATCGGCCGAGCAGTACTTC. The chain has TRBV6-1 and TRBJ2-7, with 8 positions matching TRBD1. This CDR3 comprises 14 residues. The V gene end was trimmed by 6 bases and the J gene end by 6 bases; junction bases not matched to a gene: 10. CDR1 is MNHNS, CDR2 SASEGT, per germline.

This clonotype was observed many times. The rearrangement links TRBV4-1 to TRBJ1-1; 7 positions agree with TRBD1. V shed 0 bases, J shed 4 bases, and the junction held 23 bases outside the gene matches. This CDR3 is 21 amino acids long. The germline V gene encodes CDR1 MGHRA and CDR2 YSYEKL. CDR3 in DNA: TGCGCCAGCAGCCAAGATGATCCCATGACGGCTATCCCCGACAGGGCCACTGAAGCTTTCTTT. Translation: CASSQDDPMTAIPDRATEAFF.